A single sample is the source of the 19 T cell receptor beta chains below, sequenced in a study of regulatory T cells in long-lasting Graves disease. Arm-PCR of CDR3 regions and iRepertoire HTBI primers were used to build TCR beta libraries. TCRdb analysed the multiplex PCR reads with MiXCR anew, one entry per CDR3 protein. Of hundreds of thousands of distinct CDR3 sequences listed, more than 20% are singletons. Described time point: persistent/refractory GD, antithyroid drugs over 5 years with positive TRAb. PBMC RNA was the source of the TCR library. Sequenced material: peripheral blood mononuclear cells (PBMCs), taken when the disease was refractory, from a patient treated with antithyroid drugs. These receptors were taken from a female donor with Graves disease.

This clonotype was found many times. The chain has TRBV7-8 and TRBJ1-4, with 9 positions matching TRBD1. Germline trimming cut 4 bases from V and 11 bases from J; bases unmatched to any gene: 5. Germline V gene data show CDR1 as SGHVS and CDR2 as FQNEAQ. This CDR3 comprises 13 residues. The chain's CDR3 is CASSYDRGMKLFF. CDR3 nucleotides: TGTGCCAGCAGCTACGACAGGGGGATGAAACTGTTTTTT.

Details on this clonotype: A read error is possible here, since a much larger clone lies one base away. This chain joins TRBV24-1 and TRBJ2-5; possibly TRBD2 for D (6 bases). This CDR3 has 13 residues. CDR1 and CDR2 from the germline V gene are KGHDR and SFDVKD. CDR3 coding DNA: TGTGCCGCCAGTGATGGCGGGGATGAGACCCAGTACTTC. Protein product: CAASDGGDETQYF.

The chain carries TRBV6-5 and TRBJ1-5; TRBD1 might be the D (5 bases). Germline CDR1 reads MNHEY; CDR2 reads SVGAGI. This CDR3 has 16 amino acids. The V and J ends lost 0 bases and 7 bases respectively, with 16 bases between them. CDR3 bases: TGTGCCAGCAGTTACTCCGCCGATGGGGCAAGGCAGCCCCAGCATTTT. Its translation: CASSYSADGARQPQHF.

This clonotype was recorded many times. The chain is built from TRBV20-1 and TRBJ1-6; D is perhaps TRBD1 (6 bases). Germline-derived CDR1 and CDR2 are DFQATT and SNEGSKA (reference sequence). The V and J ends lost 4 bases and 8 bases respectively, with 18 bases between them. This CDR3 has 15 amino acids. CDR3 sequence reads: CSATPGTGRDSPLHF. In nucleotides, the CDR3 is TGCAGTGCTACCCCTGGAACAGGGAGGGATTCACCCCTCCACTTT.

This clonotype was seen ten or more times. The chain has TRBV12-3 or TRBV12-4 and TRBJ2-5, with 10 bases aligning to TRBD2. Trimming cost V 4 bases and J 5 bases; bases outside gene matches: 4. The CDR3 is 14 amino acids. CDR3 protein: CASSSPSGSETQYF. The DNA of the CDR3 is TGTGCCAGCAGTTCTCCTAGCGGGAGTGAGACCCAGTACTTC.

The gene calls are TRBV6-2 or TRBV6-3 and TRBJ1-5; D is undetermined. Trimming shortened V by 0 bases and J by 1 base, and 13 bases separated the two germline ends. Germline values: CDR1 MNHEY, CDR2 SVGEGT. The CDR3 consists of 17 residues. CDR3 loop: CASSYSRNLGSNQPQHF. The CDR3 DNA reads as TGTGCCAGCAGTTACTCCCGGAACTTGGGAAGCAATCAGCCCCAGCATTTT.

V and J are TRBV4-1 and TRBJ1-2; possibly TRBD1 for D (5 bases). Trimming removed 3 bases at V and 2 bases at J, with 16 bases between. The CDR3 length is 16 residues. From germline, CDR1 is MGHRA and CDR2 YSYEKL. The CDR3 coding sequence is TGCGCCAGCAGCCAGCCCCCGGCGGGACGGAACTATGGCTACACCTTC. This translates into CASSQPPAGRNYGYTF.

The chain carries TRBV15 and TRBJ2-3, with D uncertain. The V gene lost 0 bases and the J gene lost 6 bases, with 7 bases spanning the gap. CDR1 LNHNV and CDR2 YYDKDF come from the germline V gene (reference sequence). The CDR3 consists of 13 residues. Here the CDR3 reads CATSRDLTDTQYF. CDR3 nucleotide sequence: TGTGCCACCAGCAGAGATCTGACGGATACGCAGTATTTT.

This clonotype was observed at least ten times. The chain combines TRBV10-3 with TRBJ2-7; possible D gene TRBD1, 5 bases. The germline V gene encodes CDR1 ENHRY and CDR2 SYGVKD. CDR3 size: 14 residues. V lost 3 bases and J lost 1, with 10 bases in between. The CDR3 sequence: CAISDADSSYEQYF. In nucleotides, the CDR3 is TGTGCCATCAGTGACGCCGACAGTTCCTACGAGCAGTACTTC.

This clonotype appeared a few times. This chain connects TRBV10-3 to TRBJ2-2, with D perhaps matching TRBD1 (6 bases). Germline CDR1 and CDR2: ENHRY and SYGVKD. Trimming removed 3 bases at V and 1 base at J, with 12 bases between. This CDR3 contains 16 residues. The CDR3 here is CAISDLPGQNTGELFF. The CDR3, as DNA: TGTGCCATCAGTGATCTCCCGGGACAGAACACCGGGGAGCTGTTTTTT.

This clonotype was seen ten or more times. This sequence joins TRBV5-5 and TRBJ2-7; maybe TRBD1 (5 bases). This CDR3 is built from 12 residues. The V end lost 5 bases, the J end lost 3 bases, and 9 bases lay between the germline ends. Germline loops: CDR1 SGHKS, CDR2 YYEKEE (reference sequence). The CDR3 region has the DNA TGTGCCAGCAGTTTGACAGACTACGAGCAGTACTTC. Translation: CASSLTDYEQYF.

This clonotype was seen at least ten times. This chain uses TRBV28 with TRBJ2-7; TRBD1 agrees at 8 bases. CDR1 is MDHEN, CDR2 SYDVKM, per germline. V was clipped by 9 bases and J by 5 bases; unmatched bases: 3. The CDR3 has 11 amino acids. CDR3 DNA: TGTGCCAGTAACAGGGGGGACGAGCAGTACTTC. Protein product: CASNRGDEQYF. The full variable domain, completed using reference TRBV28 and TRBJ2-7, is DVKVTQSSRYLVKRTGEKVFLECVQDMDHENMFWYRQDPGLGLRLIYFSYDVKMKEKGDIPEGYSVSREKKERFSLILESASTNQTSMYLCASNRGDEQYFGPGTRLTVT.

The sample holds a few counts of this clonotype. This sequence joins TRBV20-1 and TRBJ1-1, with 7 bases aligning to TRBD1. Germline V gene sequence: CDR1 DFQATT, CDR2 SNEGSKA (reference sequence). The CDR3 runs 14 residues. The V and J ends lost 0 bases and 7 bases, in that order; junction bases with no gene match: 8. This CDR3 is CSARDYRGGSEAFF. The CDR3 coding sequence is TGCAGTGCTAGAGACTACAGGGGAGGAAGTGAAGCTTTCTTT.

Remarks on this clonotype: A much larger clonotype is one base distant, so this may be a read error. The rearrangement links TRBV5-1 to TRBJ2-7; 9 bases match TRBD1. Germline-derived CDR1 and CDR2 are SGHRS and YFSETQ. Trimming removed 4 bases from V and 7 bases from J; junction bases left unmatched: 9. This CDR3 spans 14 amino acids. CDR3 nucleotide sequence: TGCGCCAGCAGCCTTACAGGGGGCTCAGTGGAGCAGTACTTC. Translation: CASSLTGGSVEQYF.

About this clonotype itself: A single base separates this from a much larger clone, so it may be a read error. The chain joins TRBV28 to TRBJ2-7, with a tentative D call TRBD2 (5 bases). The V gene lost 4 bases and the J gene lost 4 bases, with 17 bases spanning the gap. The germline V gene has CDR1 MDHEN and CDR2 SYDVKM. The CDR3 runs 15 residues. This CDR3 reads CASSSLRGLRYEQYF. CDR3 coding DNA: TGTGCCAGCAGTTCCTTACGCGGGTTAAGGTACGAGCAGTACTTC. Full variable domain (remainder filled in from reference TRBV28 and TRBJ2-7): DVKVTQSSRYLVKRTGEKVFLECVQDMDHENMFWYRQDPGLGLRLIYFSYDVKMKEKGDIPEGYSVSREKKERFSLILESASTNQTSMYLCASSSLRGLRYEQYFGPGTRLTVT.

This clonotype showed up many times. The chain has TRBV6-5 and TRBJ1-2; a weak D match, TRBD1 (5 bases). Germline V gives CDR1 MNHEY, CDR2 SVGAGI. This CDR3 region has 15 residues. V was clipped by 2 bases and J by 4 bases, with 14 bases between them. The CDR3 DNA is TGTGCCAGCAGTTACGTGGGGCAAAGCTTCTATGGCTACACCTTC. Residues: CASSYVGQSFYGYTF.

A few counts support this clonotype. The V gene is TRBV14, the J gene TRBJ1-6; D unresolved. This CDR3 contains 15 residues. Germline loops: CDR1 SGHDN, CDR2 FVKESK. V shed 0 bases and J shed 7 bases, with 10 bases lying between them. The CDR3 sequence: CASSQDRIRNSPLHF. DNA of the CDR3: TGTGCCAGCAGCCAAGACAGAATTCGAAATTCACCCCTCCACTTT.

The chain combines TRBV29-1 with TRBJ2-3; the D is unclear. Germline V gene data show CDR1 as SQVTM and CDR2 as ANQGSEA. Trimming removed 0 bases at V and 8 bases at J, with 9 bases between. The CDR3 is 12 amino acids. The CDR3 loop reads CSVEDLLPTQYF. CDR3 nucleotides: TGCAGCGTTGAAGATCTTCTGCCTACGCAGTATTTT.

This clonotype has ten or more counts. This chain links TRBV3-1 with TRBJ1-6, with a weak D call TRBD1 (5 bases). The CDR3 is 14 residues long. V was pared by 4 bases and J by 13 bases, with 17 bases between. Looked up from germline, CDR1 is LGHDT and CDR2 is YNNKEL (reference sequence). CDR3 nucleotides: TGTGCCAGCAGCCCTGACGTACGACAGCAGCCCCTCCACTTT. The encoded protein is CASSPDVRQQPLHF.